Reported below is one TCR beta chain. Only one count was recorded for this clone. This receptor's antigen is unknown. Per-base qualities were not stored, and no clone one base away is much larger. Donors were healthy HIV-negative adults with no recently reported acute infections or vaccinations. Only Caucasian adults living in Nashville, Tennessee, USA were represented among the donors. CD4+ T cells were enriched by magnetic negative selection, after which naive cells were positively selected on CD45RA and the negative fraction was taken as the memory subset. After blood collection by leukapheresis, PBMCs were isolated using Ficoll-Histopaque density gradient centrifugation and then cryopreserved in the vapor phase of liquid nitrogen. Analytical flow cytometry was used to check the purity and quantity of each magnetically sorted T cell population. Each sorted fraction had its genomic DNA isolated and then quantified by UV absorbance on a Nanodrop 2000c.

This sample was included in a study of shared clonotypes between healthy human individuals (TCRdb year 2020). A note on the overall study: A couple of women and a few men aged 18 to 49 years were included in the cohort. Per donor, leukapheresis produced somewhere between about 0.94 and 9.5 billion PBMCs. To increase sequencing depth and limit assay-specific biases, TCR repertoire library preparation and sequencing were carried out by different laboratories using diverse techniques. To estimate repertoire size and how much clonotypes are shared between individuals, the study performed deep sequencing of blood TCR repertoires from 4 to 6 healthy adults. For each donor, CD4 naive and CD4 memory were each run on three plates, CD8 naive on two plates, and CD8 memory on one plate.

Findings and caveats that apply to the study as a whole: Naive subsets generally had larger estimated clonotype richness than memory subsets did. Rarefaction of sorted-subset datasets indicated incomplete sequencing despite the large sequencing depth. Higher generation probabilities were observed for clonotypes shared by all four sorted-subset donors than for non-shared clonotypes. Sampling was limited to blood, and TCR repertoires in tissue likely differ from TCR repertoires in blood. Because the study included only a small number of donors, the genetic and exposure-history diversity represented was limited. Across four donors, around 5% of naive CD4, 3% to 3.5% of naive CD8, 2.3% of memory CD4, and 0.4% of memory CD8 clonotypes were shared. Pairwise subsampling indicated that sequencing depth was expected to affect the degree of clonotype sharing among donors.

The germline V end is reduced by 6 bases and the J end by 0 bases; junction bases left unmatched: 8. The CDR3 sequence holds 16 residues, the cysteine and phenylalanine included. The retained sequence is limited to the CDR3, 48 bases, with the frame set at the first base. Reading the germline V gene gives CDR1 MDHEN and CDR2 SYDVKM. Using the deep immunoSEQ assay, TCR CDR3 regions were amplified from genomic DNA by multiplex PCR. Genomic DNA extracted from each cell subset was distributed evenly over all wells of several immunoSEQ 96-well plates, and each plate served as one replicate. For sorted subsets, about 200 ng genomic DNA, equal to tens of thousands of T cell genomes, was loaded into each replicate PCR. The purified libraries were quantified using a Qubit 3.0 fluorometer, sized with a Bioanalyzer 2100, and then quantified again using the KAPA Library Quantification kit. Every immunoSEQ 96-well plate was sequenced on a dedicated single-read 150-cycle Illumina NextSeq 550 flow cell. Per the original workflow: The immunoSEQ output contained only junctional sequences without quality scores, so filtering could not match that applied to full-length reads. Sequences were annotated with PyIR, a Python wrapper for IgBLAST v1.9, and V/J genes and CDR3 were assigned using IMGT germline references. Reads were removed for weak V/J assignments (E-value above 1e-6), missing CDR3, stop codons, out-of-frame junctions, or ambiguous translated residues. V3J clonotypes were defined as sequences sharing an identical inferred V gene, J gene, and CDR3 amino acid sequence. To compute the percentage overlap between repertoires, the number of shared unique clonotypes was divided by the size of the smaller repertoire. Repertoire richness was assessed with RTK rarefaction, the Chao1 estimator, and Recon v2.1 estimates of unobserved clonotypes. For all TCRbeta clonotypes obtained by the gDNA method from a handful of donors, generation probabilities were computed with OLGA. TCRdb stores this immuneACCESS table with in-frame sequences only. Part of the clones is absent; in the studies checked, under half of the shortfall reflects unresolved V genes, and no reason is known for the rest. V and J calls and clone size come straight from that table; D and trimming were deduced from the DNA. This sample is represented by roughly 650,000 clones; around 97% of them were singletons. The biggest ten clones account for roughly 0.055% of the sample.

This chain is built from TRBV28 and TRBJ1-3, with 7 central nucleotides matching TRBD1. The TCR comes from a woman aged 25 to 39 in good health. Sequencing input: naive CD4+ T cells sorted from blood. The label giving this sample's cell subset or site can be read as: CD45RA+ positively selected. The DNA is as follows: TGTGCCAGCAGCCTCTGGGACAGCGGCTCTGGAAACACCATATATTTT. It encodes CASSLWDSGSGNTIYF.